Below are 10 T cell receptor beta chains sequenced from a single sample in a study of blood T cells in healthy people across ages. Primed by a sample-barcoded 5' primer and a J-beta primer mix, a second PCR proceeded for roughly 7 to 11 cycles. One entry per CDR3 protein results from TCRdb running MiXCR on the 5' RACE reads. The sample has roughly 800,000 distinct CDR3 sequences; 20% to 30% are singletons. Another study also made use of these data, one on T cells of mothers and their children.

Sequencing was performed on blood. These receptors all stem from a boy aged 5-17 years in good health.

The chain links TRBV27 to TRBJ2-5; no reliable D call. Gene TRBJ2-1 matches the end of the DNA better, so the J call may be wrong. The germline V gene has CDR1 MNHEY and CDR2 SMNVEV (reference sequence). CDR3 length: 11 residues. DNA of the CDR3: TGTGCCAGCAGTTTAGGTTGGAAGCAGTTCTTC. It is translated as CASSLGWKQFF.

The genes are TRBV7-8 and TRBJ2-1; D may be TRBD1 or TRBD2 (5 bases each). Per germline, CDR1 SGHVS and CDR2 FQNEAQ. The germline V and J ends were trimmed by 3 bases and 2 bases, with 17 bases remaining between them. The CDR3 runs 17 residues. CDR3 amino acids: CASSLSPGTKPYNEQFF. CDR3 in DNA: TGTGCCAGCAGCTTGAGCCCCGGGACCAAACCCTACAATGAGCAGTTCTTC.

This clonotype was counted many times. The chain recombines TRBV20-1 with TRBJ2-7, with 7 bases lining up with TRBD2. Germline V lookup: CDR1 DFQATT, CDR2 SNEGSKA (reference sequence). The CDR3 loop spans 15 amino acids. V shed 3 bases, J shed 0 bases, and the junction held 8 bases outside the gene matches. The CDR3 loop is CSASVRAGPSYEQYF. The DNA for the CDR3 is TGCAGTGCTAGCGTTCGAGCGGGACCCTCCTACGAGCAGTACTTC.

CDR3 sequence reads: CASSPGTGPPEKLFF. For the CDR3, the DNA is TGTGCCAGCTCACCTGGGACAGGTCCCCCTGAAAAACTGTTTTTT. The chain links TRBV18 to TRBJ1-4; 8 nucleotides agree with TRBD1. The CDR3 length is 15 residues. With 3 bases clipped from V and 7 bases from J, the junction kept 7 bases outside the gene matches. The germline CDR1 and CDR2 sequences are KGHSH and LQKENI.

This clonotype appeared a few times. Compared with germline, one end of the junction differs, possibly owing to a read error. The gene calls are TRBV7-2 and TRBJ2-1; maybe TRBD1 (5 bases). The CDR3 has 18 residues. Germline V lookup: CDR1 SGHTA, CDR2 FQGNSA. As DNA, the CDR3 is TGTGCCAACAGCTTAAGTTTAGACAGCCAGAGCTCCTACAATGAGCAGTTCTTC. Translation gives CANSLSLDSQSSYNEQFF.

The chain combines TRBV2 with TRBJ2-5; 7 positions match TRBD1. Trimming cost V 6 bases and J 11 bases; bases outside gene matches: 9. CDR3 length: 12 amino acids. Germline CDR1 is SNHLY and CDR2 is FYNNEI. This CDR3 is CASRTDRDGQYF. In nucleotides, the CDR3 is TGTGCCAGCAGAACCGACAGGGACGGGCAGTACTTC.

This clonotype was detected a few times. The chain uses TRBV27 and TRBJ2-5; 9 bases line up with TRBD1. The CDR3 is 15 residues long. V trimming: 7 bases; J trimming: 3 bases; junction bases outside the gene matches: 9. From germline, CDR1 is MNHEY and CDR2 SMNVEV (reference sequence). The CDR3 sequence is CASTGLGQGKETQYF. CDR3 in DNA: TGTGCCAGCACCGGGCTAGGACAGGGGAAAGAGACCCAGTACTTC.

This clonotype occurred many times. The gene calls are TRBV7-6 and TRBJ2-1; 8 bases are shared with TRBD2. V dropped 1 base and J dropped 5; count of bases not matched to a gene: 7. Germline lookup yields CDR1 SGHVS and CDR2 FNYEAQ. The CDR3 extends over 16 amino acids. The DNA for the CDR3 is TGTGCCAGCAGCTTAGTAGCGACTAGCGCTAACAATGAGCAGTTCTTC. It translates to CASSLVATSANNEQFF.

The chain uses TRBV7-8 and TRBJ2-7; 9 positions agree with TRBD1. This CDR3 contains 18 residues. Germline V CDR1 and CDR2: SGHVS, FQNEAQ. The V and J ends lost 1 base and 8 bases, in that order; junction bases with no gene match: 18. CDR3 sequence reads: CASSLGRTGTGGWYQQYF. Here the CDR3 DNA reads TGTGCCAGCAGCTTAGGCCGGACTGGTACAGGGGGCTGGTACCAGCAGTACTTC.

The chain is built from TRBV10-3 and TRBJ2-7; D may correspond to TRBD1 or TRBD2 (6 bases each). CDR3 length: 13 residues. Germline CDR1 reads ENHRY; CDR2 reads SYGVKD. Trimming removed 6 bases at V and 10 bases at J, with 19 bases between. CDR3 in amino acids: CAISGLQGSVQYF. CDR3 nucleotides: TGTGCCATCAGCGGACTACAGGGATCGGTCCAGTACTTC.